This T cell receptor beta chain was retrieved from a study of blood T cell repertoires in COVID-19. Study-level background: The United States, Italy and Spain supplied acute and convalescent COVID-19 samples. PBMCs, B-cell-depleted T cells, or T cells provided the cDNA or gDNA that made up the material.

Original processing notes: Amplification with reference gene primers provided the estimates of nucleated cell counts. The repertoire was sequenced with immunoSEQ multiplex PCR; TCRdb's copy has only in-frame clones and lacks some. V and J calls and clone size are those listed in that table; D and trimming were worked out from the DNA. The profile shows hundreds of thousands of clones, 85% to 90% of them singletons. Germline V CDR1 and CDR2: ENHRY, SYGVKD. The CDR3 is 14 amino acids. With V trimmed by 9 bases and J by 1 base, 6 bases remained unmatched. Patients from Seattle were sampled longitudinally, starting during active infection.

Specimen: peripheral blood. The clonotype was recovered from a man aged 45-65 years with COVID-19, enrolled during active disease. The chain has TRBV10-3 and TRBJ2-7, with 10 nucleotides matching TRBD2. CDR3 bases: TGTGCCATTTCCGGGACTAGCGCTTCCTACGAGCAGTACTTC. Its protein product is CAISGTSASYEQYF.